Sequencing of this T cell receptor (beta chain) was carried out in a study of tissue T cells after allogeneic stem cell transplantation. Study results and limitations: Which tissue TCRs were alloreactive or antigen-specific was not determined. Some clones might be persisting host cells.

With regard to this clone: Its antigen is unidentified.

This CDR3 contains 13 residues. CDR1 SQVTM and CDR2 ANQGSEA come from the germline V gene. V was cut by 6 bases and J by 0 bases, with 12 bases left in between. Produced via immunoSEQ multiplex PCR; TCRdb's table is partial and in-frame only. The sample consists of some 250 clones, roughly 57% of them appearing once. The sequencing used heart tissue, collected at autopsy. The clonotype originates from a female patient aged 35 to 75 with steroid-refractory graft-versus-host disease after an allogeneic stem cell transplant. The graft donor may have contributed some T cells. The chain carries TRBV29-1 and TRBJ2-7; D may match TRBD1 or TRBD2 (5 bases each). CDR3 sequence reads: CSVRDGRSYEQYF. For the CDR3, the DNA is TGCAGCGTCCGGGACGGTCGCTCCTACGAGCAGTACTTC.